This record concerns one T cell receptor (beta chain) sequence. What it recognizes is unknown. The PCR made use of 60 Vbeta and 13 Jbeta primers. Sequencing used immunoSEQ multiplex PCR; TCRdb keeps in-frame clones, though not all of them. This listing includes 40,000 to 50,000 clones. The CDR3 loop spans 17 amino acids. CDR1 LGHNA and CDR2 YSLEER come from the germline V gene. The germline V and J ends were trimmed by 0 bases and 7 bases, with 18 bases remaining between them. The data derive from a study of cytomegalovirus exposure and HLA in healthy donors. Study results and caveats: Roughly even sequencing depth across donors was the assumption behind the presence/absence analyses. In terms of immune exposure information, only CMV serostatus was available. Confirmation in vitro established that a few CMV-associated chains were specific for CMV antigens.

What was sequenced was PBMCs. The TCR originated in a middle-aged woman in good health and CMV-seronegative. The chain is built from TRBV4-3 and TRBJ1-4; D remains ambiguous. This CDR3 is CASSQDWLVGSGEKLFF. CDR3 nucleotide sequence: TGCGCCAGCAGCCAAGATTGGTTAGTGGGCAGTGGTGAAAAACTGTTTTTT.